What follows describes a single T cell receptor beta chain. The data derive from a study of control samples from healthy donors and cancer patients. Trimming took off 5 bases at V and 4 bases at J, with 11 bases between the two ends. The CDR3 is 14 amino acids. Germline V gene sequence: CDR1 MNHEY, CDR2 SMNVEV (reference sequence). Assay used: immunoSEQ multiplex PCR; TCRdb lists only in-frame clones, some missing. The sample lists about 94,000 clones, around nine tenths occurring once. The TCR was taken from a woman between 18 and 29 years old in good health. This chain links TRBV27 with TRBJ1-4; D gene uncertain. Sequences were obtained from blood. The CDR3 DNA reads as TGTGCCAGCAGTCTCGACGGACTTAATGAAAAACTGTTTTTT. Translating gives CASSLDGLNEKLFF.